This T cell receptor (beta chain) was sequenced during a study of response to subunit inactivated influenza vaccine. Study results and limitations: It was suggested by the authors that few new T cells are recruited by each seasonal influenza vaccination.

The ends were cut back, 0 bases at V and 4 bases at J, with 10 bases in the middle. There are 15 residues in the CDR3. Germline V lookup: CDR1 KGHDR, CDR2 SFDVKD. This clonotype showed up just a few times. Its antigen is not known. MiXCR was run by TCRdb on the RT-PCR reads, yielding one entry per CDR3 protein. This sample has 450,000 to 600,000 distinct CDR3 sequences; 7.6% occur once, and the top ten carry 10% to 15%. The sequenced sample was PBMCs from blood, obtained about 24 months after vaccination. The sequence came from a man between 50 and 70 years old who received an inactivated influenza vaccine. The chain couples TRBV24-1 to TRBJ2-3; D is unresolved. The CDR3 nucleotides read TGTGCCACCAGTGATTTGCGACTCCCGCCAGATACGCAGTATTTT. Translating it yields CATSDLRLPPDTQYF.